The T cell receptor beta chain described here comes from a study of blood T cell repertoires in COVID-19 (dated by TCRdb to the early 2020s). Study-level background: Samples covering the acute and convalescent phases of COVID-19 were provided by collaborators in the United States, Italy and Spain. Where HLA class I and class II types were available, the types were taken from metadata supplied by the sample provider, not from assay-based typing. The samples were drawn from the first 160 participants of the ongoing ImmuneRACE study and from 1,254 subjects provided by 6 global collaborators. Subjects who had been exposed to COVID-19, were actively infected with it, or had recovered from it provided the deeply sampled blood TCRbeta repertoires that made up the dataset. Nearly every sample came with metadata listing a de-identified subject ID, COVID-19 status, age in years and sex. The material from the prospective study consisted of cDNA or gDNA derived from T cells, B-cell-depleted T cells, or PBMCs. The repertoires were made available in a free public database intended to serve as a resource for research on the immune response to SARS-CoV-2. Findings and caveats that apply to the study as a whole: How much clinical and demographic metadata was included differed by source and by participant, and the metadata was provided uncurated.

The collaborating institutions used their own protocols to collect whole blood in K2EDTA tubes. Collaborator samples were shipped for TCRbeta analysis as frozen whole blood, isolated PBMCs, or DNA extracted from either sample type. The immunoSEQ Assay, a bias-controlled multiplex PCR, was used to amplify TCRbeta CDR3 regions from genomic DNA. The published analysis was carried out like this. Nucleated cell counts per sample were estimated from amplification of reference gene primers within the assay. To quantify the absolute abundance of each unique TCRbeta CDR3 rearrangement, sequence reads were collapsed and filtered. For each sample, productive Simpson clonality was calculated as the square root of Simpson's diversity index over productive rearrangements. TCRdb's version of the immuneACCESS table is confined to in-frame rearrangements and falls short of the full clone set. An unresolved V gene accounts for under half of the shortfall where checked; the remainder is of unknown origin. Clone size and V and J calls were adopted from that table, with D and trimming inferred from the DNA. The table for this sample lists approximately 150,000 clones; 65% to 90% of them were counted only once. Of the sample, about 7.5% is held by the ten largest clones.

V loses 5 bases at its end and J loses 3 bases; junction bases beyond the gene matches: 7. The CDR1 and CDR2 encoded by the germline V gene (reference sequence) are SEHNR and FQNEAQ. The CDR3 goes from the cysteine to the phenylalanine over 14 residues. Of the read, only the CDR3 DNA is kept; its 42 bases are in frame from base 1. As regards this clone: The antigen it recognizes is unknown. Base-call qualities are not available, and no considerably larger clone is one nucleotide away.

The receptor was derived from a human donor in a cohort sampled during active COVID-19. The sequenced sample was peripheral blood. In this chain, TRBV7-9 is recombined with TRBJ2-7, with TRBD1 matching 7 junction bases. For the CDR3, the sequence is CASSAMGDSYEQYF. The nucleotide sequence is TGTGCCAGCAGCGCTATGGGGGACAGCTACGAGCAGTACTTC.